This T cell receptor (beta chain) was observed in a study of HIV-infected patients and healthy controls. Findings of the study overall: Diversity differences between study cohorts were not due to their slight age and sex differences.

Ten or more counts support this clonotype. The target antigen is unknown. The repertoire came from unfractionated whole blood and reflected all unsorted peripheral T cells. Germline CDR1 SGDLS, CDR2 YYNGEE. CDR3 length: 14 residues. The germline V and J ends were trimmed by 3 bases and 5 bases, with 11 bases remaining between them. Reverse transcription used 450 to 650 ng RNA and constant-region primers for alpha and beta. Alpha and beta chain libraries were made separately by chain-specific third strand synthesis with multiplexing indices. Each CDR3 protein gets one entry after TCRdb re-called the 5' RACE reads with MiXCR. The repertoire includes over 15,000 distinct CDR3 sequences, around 5% of them detected once, and 1.9% sits in the top ten.

The sample taken for sequencing was blood. The source of this sequence is an adult in good health. The gene calls are TRBV9 and TRBJ1-4; D call uncertain. The CDR3 coding sequence is TGTGCCAGCAGCGAGCAAGGTGGAAATGAAAAACTGTTTTTT. This codes for CASSEQGGNEKLFF. Full variable domain (rest looked up from reference TRBV9 and TRBJ1-4): DSGVTQTPKHLITATGQRVTLRCSPRSGDLSVYWYQQSLDQGLQFLIQYYNGEERAKGNILERFSAQQFPDLHSELNLSSLELGDSALYFCASSEQGGNEKLFFGSGTQLSVL.